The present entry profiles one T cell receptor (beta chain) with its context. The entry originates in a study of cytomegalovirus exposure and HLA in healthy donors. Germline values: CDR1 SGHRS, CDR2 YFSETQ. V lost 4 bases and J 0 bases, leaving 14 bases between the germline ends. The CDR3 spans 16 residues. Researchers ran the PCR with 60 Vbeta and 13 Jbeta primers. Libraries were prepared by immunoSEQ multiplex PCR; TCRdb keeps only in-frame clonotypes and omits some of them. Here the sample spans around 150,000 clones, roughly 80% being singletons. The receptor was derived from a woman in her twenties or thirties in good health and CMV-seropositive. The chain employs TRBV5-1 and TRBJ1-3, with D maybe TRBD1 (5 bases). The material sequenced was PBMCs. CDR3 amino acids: CASSHSPGLSGNTIYF. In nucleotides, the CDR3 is TGCGCCAGCAGCCATTCTCCGGGACTCTCTGGAAACACCATATATTTT.